These 27 T cell receptor beta chains were all obtained from the same sample, sequenced in a study of regulatory T cells in long-lasting Graves disease. Time point: newly diagnosed GD, antithyroid drugs for less than 3 months. Scientists built the TCR library using RNA that was extracted from PBMCs. Library construction for TCR beta used iRepertoire HTBI primers and Arm-PCR of CDR3 regions. Each CDR3 protein gets one entry after TCRdb re-called the multiplex PCR reads with MiXCR. This sample has 250,000 to 300,000 distinct CDR3 sequences; 18% occur once, and the top ten carry approximately 15%. These data were likewise used in another study, on T cells in Graves' hyperthyroidism and ophthalmopathy.

The source material was peripheral blood mononuclear cells (PBMCs), sampled at new diagnosis, from a patient treated with antithyroid drugs. Every receptor here comes from a woman aged 25 to 39 with Graves disease.

This clonotype has at least ten counts. The chain links TRBV16 to TRBJ1-3; D call uncertain. The V and J ends lost 4 bases and 5 bases respectively, with 15 bases between them. The CDR3 has 15 amino acids. The germline V gene encodes CDR1 KGHSY and CDR2 FQNENV. CDR3 amino acids: CASSLLFEARNTIYF. The CDR3, as DNA: TGTGCCAGCAGCCTCCTCTTCGAGGCCCGAAACACCATATATTTT.

This clonotype has ten or more counts. This rearrangement joins TRBV7-9 to TRBJ1-2, with D perhaps matching TRBD1 (6 bases). The CDR3 is made up of 14 amino acids. The germline V gene encodes CDR1 SEHNR and CDR2 FQNEAQ (reference sequence). Trimming cost V 3 bases and J 2 bases, with 10 bases left between them. The CDR3 coding sequence is TGTGCCAGCAGCTTGCCAGGGGCCAACTATGGCTACACCTTC. Its protein is CASSLPGANYGYTF.

This clonotype came up many times. The V and J genes are TRBV6-5 and TRBJ2-7, with 8 nucleotides matching TRBD2. From germline, CDR1 is MNHEY and CDR2 SVGAGI. V dropped 4 bases and J dropped 4; count of bases not matched to a gene: 18. This CDR3 is built from 18 residues. The CDR3 DNA reads TGTGCCAGCAGTTCCACTCGGGGGGGCGCTAGGGTGGTATACGAGCAGTACTTC. This sequence encodes CASSSTRGGARVVYEQYF.

This clonotype was detected many times. The chain joins TRBV5-1 to TRBJ2-7, with 13 bases identical to TRBD2. V was clipped by 2 bases and J by 5 bases; unmatched bases: 7. The CDR3 contains 16 residues. Looked up from germline, CDR1 is SGHRS and CDR2 is YFSETQ. CDR3 DNA sequence: TGCGCCAGCAGCTTTCAAGGACTAGCGGGGGTCGACGAGCAGTACTTC. Its translation: CASSFQGLAGVDEQYF.

The chain employs TRBV4-2 and TRBJ2-1, with TRBD2 matching over 9 bases. The ends lost 1 base at V and 8 bases at J; junction bases unmatched: 9. From germline, CDR1 is LGHNA and CDR2 YNFKEQ. The CDR3 runs to 16 residues. CDR3 loop: CASSQASRGGKDEQFF. The CDR3 DNA is TGTGCCAGCAGCCAAGCGTCGCGGGGGGGCAAAGATGAGCAGTTCTTC.

At least ten counts were recorded for this clonotype. The junction departs from the called germline gene at one end, perhaps through a read error. The rearrangement joins TRBV5-1 to TRBJ2-3; D remains ambiguous. Looked up from germline, CDR1 is SGHRS and CDR2 is YFSETQ. The CDR3 sequence is 18 residues long. CDR3 DNA sequence: TGTGCCAGCAGCCCCTTCCGCCTCCCACGCGGCTTGACAGATACGCAGTATTTT. Its protein is CASSPFRLPRGLTDTQYF.

This clonotype was observed a handful of times. J is TRBJ2-7 and V is TRBV20-1; tentative D call: TRBD2 (5 bases). CDR1 and CDR2 from the germline V gene are DFQATT and SNEGSKA (reference sequence). Trimming cost V 3 bases and J 4 bases, with 10 bases left between them. CDR3 length: 12 amino acids. This chain's CDR3 is CSARATRYEQYF. The CDR3 nucleotides are TGCAGTGCTAGGGCTACTAGGTACGAGCAGTACTTC.

This clonotype was seen ten or more times. The gene calls are TRBV12-5 and TRBJ2-7; D remains unclear. The ends were cut back, 4 bases at V and 1 base at J, with 8 bases in the middle. The CDR3 is 13 residues long. Germline assignment: CDR1 LGHNT and CDR2 FRNRAP. Written as DNA, the CDR3 is TGTGCTAGTGGTTATGGGATTTCCTACGAGCAGTACTTC. Translation: CASGYGISYEQYF.

The chain links TRBV20-1 to TRBJ2-1; 9 positions match TRBD2. Trimming cost V 7 bases and J 3 bases; bases outside gene matches: 13. Germline CDR1 DFQATT, CDR2 SNEGSKA (reference sequence). This CDR3 has 16 amino acids. In nucleotides, the CDR3 is TGCAGTGGTTTGGTTAAGCGGGGGGATTTCTACAATGAGCAGTTCTTC. Its protein is CSGLVKRGDFYNEQFF.

This clonotype was picked up many times. V is TRBV6-1 and J is TRBJ1-1, with 10 bases fitting TRBD1. In germline, CDR1 is MNHNS, CDR2 SASEGT. The CDR3 runs 14 residues. V dropped 6 bases and J dropped 5; count of bases not matched to a gene: 6. CDR3 sequence reads: CASRRTGGWTEAFF. CDR3 DNA: TGTGCCAGCAGACGGACAGGGGGGTGGACTGAAGCTTTCTTT.

CDR3 coding DNA: TGTGCCAGCACTTCCAGCGGGGGGGCATATGAGCAGTTCTTC. Amino acid sequence: CASTSSGGAYEQFF. The chain combines TRBV5-4 with TRBJ2-1; TRBD2 aligns across 10 bases. This CDR3 is built from 14 residues. V lost 6 bases, J lost 8 bases, and 8 bases stayed unmatched. From germline, CDR1 is SGHNT and CDR2 YYREEE (reference sequence).

This clonotype was picked up many times. V usage is TRBV12-3 or TRBV12-4 and J usage is TRBJ2-3; possibly TRBD2 for D (5 bases). This CDR3 is built from 15 residues. Trimming took 0 bases from V and 1 from J, leaving 8 bases between them. CDR3 sequence reads: CASSLALGGTDTQYF. CDR3 bases: TGTGCCAGCAGTTTAGCGCTCGGGGGCACAGATACGCAGTATTTT.

This clonotype was recorded many times. V and J are TRBV2 and TRBJ2-5; maybe TRBD2 (6 bases). Trimming removed 6 bases at V and 5 bases at J, with 10 bases between. CDR3 length equals 12 residues. Germline V lookup: CDR1 SNHLY, CDR2 FYNNEI. This chain's CDR3 is CASRGGAETQYF. CDR3 in DNA: TGTGCCAGCAGGGGGGGAGCGGAGACCCAGTACTTC.

Ten or more counts support this clonotype. V gene TRBV19 combines with J gene TRBJ1-4; possible D gene TRBD1, 5 bases. From germline, CDR1 is LNHDA and CDR2 SQIVND (reference sequence). This CDR3 has 12 residues. V gave up 11 bases and J gave up 8 bases, with 15 bases separating them. CDR3 coding DNA: TGTGCCGCCCGGGACCTCGGCGAAAAACTGTTTTTT. Translated: CAARDLGEKLFF.

The sample holds a few counts of this clonotype. The junction and the germline gene differ at one end; a read error may be behind it. The chain links TRBV6-1 to TRBJ1-4; D unclear. CDR1 and CDR2 from the germline V gene are MNHNS and SASEGT. The CDR3 consists of 12 residues. For the CDR3, the DNA is TGTGCCAGCAGGGAAGTTGATGAAAAACTGTTTTTT. This sequence encodes CASREVDEKLFF.

This clonotype was seen at least ten times. At one end, the junction sequence differs from germline, possibly due to a read error. The chain links TRBV7-7 to TRBJ2-7, with unresolved D. Germline CDR1 is SSHAT and CDR2 is FNYEAQ (reference sequence). The CDR3 is made up of 14 amino acids. The CDR3 coding sequence is TGTGCTAGCAGCTTCGGGTTCCAGAACTACGAGCAGTACTTC. It yields the protein CASSFGFQNYEQYF. Complete variable domain (other parts from reference TRBV7-7 and TRBJ2-7): GAGVSQSPRYKVTKRGQDVTLRCDPISSHATLYWYQQALGQGPEFLTYFNYEAQPDKSGLPSDRFSAERPEGSISTLTIQRTEQRDSAMYRCASSFGFQNYEQYFGPGTRLTVT.

The J gene is TRBJ2-6, the V gene TRBV2; D tentatively reads TRBD1 or TRBD2 (5 bases each). V gave up 3 bases and J gave up 0 bases, with 12 bases separating them. Germline loops: CDR1 SNHLY, CDR2 FYNNEI. The CDR3 sequence is 17 residues long. The CDR3 region is CASSDWGPNSGANVLTF. CDR3 sequence (DNA): TGTGCCAGCAGTGACTGGGGACCCAACTCTGGGGCCAACGTCCTGACTTTC.

In the case of this clonotype: This is likely an artifact of a read error, given a far larger clone one base away. This rearrangement joins TRBV12-3 or TRBV12-4 to TRBJ1-5, with D unclear. The CDR3 is 13 residues long. Trimming cost V 6 bases and J 1 base, with 7 bases left between them. The CDR3 sequence is CASSFESNQPQHF. DNA for the CDR3: TGTGCCAGCAGCTTCGAGAGCAATCAGCCCCAGCATTTT.

This clonotype was detected ten times or more. This chain links TRBV2 with TRBJ2-6; D perhaps matches TRBD2 (6 bases). The V end lost 7 bases, the J end lost 1 base, and 11 bases lay between the germline ends. The CDR3 totals 15 residues. Germline CDR1 is SNHLY and CDR2 is FYNNEI. This CDR3 is CASKSAGSGANVLTF. CDR3 nucleotide sequence: TGTGCCAGCAAGTCCGCGGGGTCTGGGGCCAACGTCCTGACTTTC.

This clonotype was observed a few times. The chain is built from TRBV4-1 and TRBJ1-3; D uncertain. Germline CDR1 is MGHRA and CDR2 is YSYEKL. The CDR3 spans 16 residues. Trimming shortened V by 4 bases and J by 0 bases, and 13 bases separated the two germline ends. This CDR3 reads CASSLVMGSSGNTIYF. The CDR3, as DNA: TGCGCCAGCAGCCTTGTGATGGGTTCCTCTGGAAACACCATATATTTT.

This clonotype was observed a few times. The junction differs from germline at one of its ends, possibly a read error. The rearrangement links TRBV11-2 to TRBJ1-1; 7 nucleotides match TRBD1. The CDR3 spans 13 residues. The V gene's germline CDR1 is SGHAT and CDR2 FQNNGV. The CDR3 loop is CASSPGQYAEASF. DNA for the CDR3: TGTGCCAGCAGCCCGGGACAGTACGCTGAAGCTTCCTTT. Full variable domain (outside the CDR3, taken from reference TRBV11-2 and TRBJ1-1): EAGVAQSPRYKIIEKRQSVAFWCNPISGHATLYWYQQILGQGPKLLIQFQNNGVVDDSQLPKDRFSAERLKGVDSTLKIQPAKLEDSAVYLCASSPGQYAEASFGQGTRLTVV.

This clonotype was found a few times. A clone one base away is much larger, so this may be a read error. The chain has TRBV7-9 and TRBJ2-1; weak D call: TRBD1 (5 bases). The germline V gene has CDR1 SEHNR and CDR2 FQNEAQ (reference sequence). The CDR3 runs 18 residues. The CDR3 DNA reads as TGTGCCAGCAGCTTACCATTTAGGCGACAGACAGCCTACAATGGGCAGTTCTTC. It codes for CASSLPFRRQTAYNGQFF.

The table lists this clonotype with many counts. The V and J genes are TRBV27 and TRBJ1-6; D is ambiguous. Germline lookup yields CDR1 MNHEY and CDR2 SMNVEV (reference sequence). The V gene lost 9 bases and the J gene lost 0 bases, with 12 bases spanning the gap. CDR3 size: 15 residues. CDR3 in DNA: TGTGCCAGTAAGGCGTCGAGCTCCTATAATTCACCCCTCCACTTT. Amino acids: CASKASSSYNSPLHF.

This clonotype is labeled as medium-sized. The chain links TRBV20-1 to TRBJ2-7; TRBD1 might be the D (5 bases). This CDR3 is built from 15 residues. Per germline, CDR1 DFQATT and CDR2 SNEGSKA (reference sequence). V lost 3 bases to trimming and J lost 0 bases, with 15 bases between them. In DNA form, the CDR3 reads TGCAGTGCTAGGGTAGGGGCGGCCCTCTCCTACGAGCAGTACTTC. Its translation is CSARVGAALSYEQYF.

This clonotype was counted at least ten times. This chain joins TRBV5-1 and TRBJ1-1, with D tentatively TRBD1 (6 bases). V lost 3 bases and J 5 bases, leaving 14 bases between the germline ends. Germline CDR1 is SGHRS and CDR2 is YFSETQ. The CDR3 covers 14 residues. CDR3 in DNA: TGCGCCAGCAGCTACAGGGATCGGGGTACTGAAGCTTTCTTT. It translates to CASSYRDRGTEAFF.

The J gene is TRBJ1-4, the V gene TRBV6-2 or TRBV6-3; D unresolved. The germline V gene has CDR1 MNHEY and CDR2 SVGEGT. Trimming cost V 7 bases and J 3 bases, with 12 bases left between them. The CDR3 spans 14 residues. CDR3 in amino acids: CASNYGQPNEKLFF. CDR3 sequence (DNA): TGTGCCAGCAATTATGGCCAGCCTAATGAAAAACTGTTTTTT.

This clonotype is a singleton in its sample. A far larger clone is just one base off, so this is likely a read error. This chain joins TRBV7-9 and TRBJ1-6; TRBD1 is a possible D gene (5 bases). The length of the CDR3 is 15 residues. The germline gives CDR1 SEHNR, CDR2 FQNEAQ (reference sequence). This CDR3 reads CAISTDAGGAAPLHF. CDR3 bases: TGTGCCATCAGCACCGACGCGGGGGGTGCCGCACCCCTCCACTTT. Combining the CDR3 with reference TRBV7-9 and TRBJ1-6 gives the whole variable domain DTGVSQNPRHKITKRGQNVTFRCDPISEHNRLYWYRQTLGQGPEFLTYFQNEAQLEKSRLLSDRFSAERPKGSFSTLEIQRTEQGDSAMYLCAISTDAGGAAPLHFGNGTRLTVT.